This section outlines one TCR beta chain sequence together with its context. Its antigen is unknown. The junction does not match germline at one end; this may be a read error. Measured from the cysteine to the phenylalanine, the CDR3 is 15 residues long. Of the read, only the CDR3 DNA is kept; its 45 bases are in frame from base 1. Via the germline V gene, CDR1 is SGHAT and CDR2 FQNNGV. This sample is drawn from a study of relationships among human T cell subsets (dated by TCRdb to about 2010). With regard to the full study: Sequencing was performed on eight distinct blood T cell populations: pan T, CD8 cytotoxic, regulatory, Th1, Th2, naive plus transitional, activated and memory cells. Beyond this particular receptor, the publication reports: While more than 50% of CD8+ cytotoxic sequences came from clones with more than 100 reads, the regulatory and Th2 subsets had few clones of that kind. V, D and J usage, CDR3 length and N-nucleotide additions showed no statistically significant differences among the seven subsets. The substantial sharing of CDR3s among Th1, Th2 and regulatory T cells was interpreted as suggesting that cell fate choices are stochastic. A CD4+CD8+ double-positive population could not be ruled out by the bead-based sorting.

Library preparation employed multiplex PCR. Sequenced on a 454 GS FLX. Semiquantitative ARM-PCR was used to amplify the TCR alpha and beta CDR3 regions from mRNA. In ARM-PCR, tagged nested gene-specific primers were used first, and exponential amplification was then carried out by communal superprimers. Nested primers were removed by exonuclease before the second amplification round on first-round PCR products. The amplicons were sequenced on the 454 platform, which can rapidly sequence millions of DNA fragments without cloning bias. A read was counted as effective if the read could be mapped to both V and J germline segments. The paper's processing steps were these. Reads were assigned to germline V, D and J segments with IRmap, which uses pyromap, a Smith-Waterman modification adapted to 454 sequencing errors. To filter D-beta assignments, cutoffs were set at the 99th percentile of the alignment scores obtained from simulated random sequences. CDR3 was defined as the amino acids between the conserved V-segment Y[YFLI]C motif and the J-segment [FW]GXGT motif. Repertoire diversity was estimated with a compound Poisson process model previously applied to large-scale EST data. A procedure for detecting cross-contamination was used to argue that the shared CDR3s did not come from sample contamination. TCRdb reworked the public reads: Q25 trimming with fastp, MiXCR clone assembly, productive beta chains retained. All rows with the same CDR3 protein become a single entry with the most common DNA and genes. In this record, the V and J calls reflect TCRdb's handling and not the investigators' own analysis. Recorded for this sample are some 13,000 distinct CDR3 sequences; around 64% of them occurred a single time. Roughly 29% of the sample goes to the ten largest clones.

Following the CD25, CD56 and CD294 bead selections, the CD4+CD25-CD294- flow-through was collected as the Th1 cells. T cell subsets were isolated with Miltenyi superparamagnetic beads coated with subset-specific monoclonal antibodies. All T cell populations were isolated from peripheral blood. Ficoll separation of whole blood yielded mononuclear cells, and anti-CD14 microbeads were then used to deplete the monocytes. Isolated cell populations were immediately resuspended in RNAprotect reagent. The origin of this receptor is a man between 35 and 55 years old in good health. Source material: CD4+ Th1 cells sorted from blood. The cell subset or site label on this specimen signifies: CD4+CD25-CD294- T helper 1 cells. Rearrangement joined TRBV11-2 to TRBJ1-3; confidence is insufficient to name the D gene. The DNA reads as follows: TGTGCCAGCAGCCCCGATGGTTTTCTCTGGAAACACCATATATTT. Its translation reads: CASSPDGFLWKHHIF.